This T cell receptor beta chain was identified in a study of CD8+CD57+ T cells in acquired aplastic anemia. Looking at the study overall: DNA recovered from sorted CD4+ and CD8+ cells had a mean of approximately 3.2 ug.

Using genomic DNA as the template, TCR beta VDJ and CDR3 profiling was carried out. TCRdb independently ran MiXCR on the reads; one entry per CDR3 protein. The data show approximately 98,000 distinct CDR3 sequences, about half seen once. This clonotype was seen at least ten times. Antigen specificity is unknown. Notes on the study in general: Both patients and controls carried the same twenty-nine CD8+ CDR3 sequences.

Germline CDR1 SGDLS, CDR2 YYNGEE. V was shortened by 3 bases and J by 4 bases, with 10 bases between the two germline ends. This CDR3 is built from 14 residues. This clonotype was sampled from a human donor in good health, serving as a control. Sample: sorted CD4+, CD8+, or CD8+CD57+ T cells (not recorded which) from PBMCs. The chain has TRBV9 and TRBJ1-4; no firm D call. CDR3 nucleotide sequence: TGTGCCAGCAGCGCCTGGGCCGGTAATGAAAAACTGTTTTTT. Protein product: CASSAWAGNEKLFF.